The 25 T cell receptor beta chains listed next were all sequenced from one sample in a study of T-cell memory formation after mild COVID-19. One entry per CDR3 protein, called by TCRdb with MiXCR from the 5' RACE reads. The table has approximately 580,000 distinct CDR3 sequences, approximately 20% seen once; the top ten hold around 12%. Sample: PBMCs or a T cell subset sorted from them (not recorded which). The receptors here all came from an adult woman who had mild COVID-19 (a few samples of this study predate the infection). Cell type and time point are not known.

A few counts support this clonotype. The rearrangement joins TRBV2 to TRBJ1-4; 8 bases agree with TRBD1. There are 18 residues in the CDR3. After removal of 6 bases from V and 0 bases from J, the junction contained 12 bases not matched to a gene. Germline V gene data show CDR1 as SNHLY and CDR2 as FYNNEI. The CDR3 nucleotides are TGTGCCAGCAGCGAGGATGGGGACAGGCCCACAACTAATGAAAAACTGTTTTTT. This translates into CASSEDGDRPTTNEKLFF.

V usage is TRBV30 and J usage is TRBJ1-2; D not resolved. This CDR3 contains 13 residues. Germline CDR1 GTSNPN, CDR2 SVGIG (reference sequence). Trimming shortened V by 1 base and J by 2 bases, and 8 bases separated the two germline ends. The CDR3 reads CAWSGMKNYGYTF. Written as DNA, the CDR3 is TGTGCCTGGAGTGGGATGAAGAACTATGGCTACACCTTC.

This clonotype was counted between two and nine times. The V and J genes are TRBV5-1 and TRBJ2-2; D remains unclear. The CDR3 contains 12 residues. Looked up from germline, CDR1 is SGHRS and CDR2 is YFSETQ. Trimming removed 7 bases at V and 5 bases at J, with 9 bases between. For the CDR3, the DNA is TGCGCCAGCTCCGAAAGAACCGGGGAGCTGTTTTTT. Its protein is CASSERTGELFF.

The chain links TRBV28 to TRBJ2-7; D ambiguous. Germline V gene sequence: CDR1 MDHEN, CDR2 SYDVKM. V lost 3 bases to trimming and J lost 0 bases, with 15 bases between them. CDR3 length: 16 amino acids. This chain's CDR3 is CASSFPSGGYSYEQYF. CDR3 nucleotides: TGTGCCAGCAGTTTCCCTTCTGGCGGATACTCCTACGAGCAGTACTTC.

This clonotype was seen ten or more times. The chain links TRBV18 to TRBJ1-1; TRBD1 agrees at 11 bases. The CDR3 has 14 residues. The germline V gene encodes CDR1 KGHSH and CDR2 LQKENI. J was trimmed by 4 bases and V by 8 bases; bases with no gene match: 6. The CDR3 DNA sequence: TGTGCCAGCAGTCCGGGGACAGGGGGCACTGAAGCTTTCTTT. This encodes CASSPGTGGTEAFF.

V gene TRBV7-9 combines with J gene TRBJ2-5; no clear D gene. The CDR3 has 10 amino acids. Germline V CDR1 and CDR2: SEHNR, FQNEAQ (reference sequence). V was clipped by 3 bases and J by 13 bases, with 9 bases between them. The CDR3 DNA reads TGTGCCAGCAGCTTGGTGGACGTGTACTTC. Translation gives CASSLVDVYF.

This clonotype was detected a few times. CDR3 nucleotide sequence: TGCAGTGCCCAGATGGAGGGGCACCAGCCCCAGCATTTT. It translates to CSAQMEGHQPQHF. The chain uses TRBV20-1 and TRBJ1-5; the D gene is possibly TRBD1 (5 bases). The CDR3 length is 13 residues. V lost 6 bases, J lost 7 bases, and 16 bases lay in between. Germline-derived CDR1 and CDR2 are DFQATT and SNEGSKA (reference sequence).

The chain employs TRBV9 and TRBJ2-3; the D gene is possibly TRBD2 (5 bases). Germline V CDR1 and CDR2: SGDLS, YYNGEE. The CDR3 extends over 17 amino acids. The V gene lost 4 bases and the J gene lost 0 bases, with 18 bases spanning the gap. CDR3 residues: CASSRSGAPSSTDTQYF. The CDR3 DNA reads TGTGCCAGCAGCAGAAGCGGAGCCCCTTCTAGCACAGATACGCAGTATTTT.

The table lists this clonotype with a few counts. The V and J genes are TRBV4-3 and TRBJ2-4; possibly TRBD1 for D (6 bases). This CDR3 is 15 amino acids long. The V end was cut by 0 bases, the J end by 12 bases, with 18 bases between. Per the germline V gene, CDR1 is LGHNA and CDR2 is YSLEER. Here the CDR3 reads CASSQDRWDTLTQYF. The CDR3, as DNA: TGCGCCAGCAGCCAAGATCGGTGGGACACCCTGACTCAGTACTTC.

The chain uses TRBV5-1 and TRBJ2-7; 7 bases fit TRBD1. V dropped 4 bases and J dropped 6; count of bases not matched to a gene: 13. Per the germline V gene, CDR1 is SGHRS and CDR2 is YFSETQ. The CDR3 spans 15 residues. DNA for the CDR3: TGCGCCAGCAGCCAGGGACAGCCCAACGCTCGCGAGCAGTACTTC. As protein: CASSQGQPNAREQYF. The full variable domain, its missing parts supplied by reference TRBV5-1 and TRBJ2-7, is KAGVTQTPRYLIKTRGQQVTLSCSPISGHRSVSWYQQTPGQGLQFLFEYFSETQRNKGNFPGRFSGRQFSNSRSEMNVSTLELGDSALYLCASSQGQPNAREQYFGPGTRLTVT.

For the CDR3, the DNA is TGTGCCAGCATCAAAGACCCTTGGGCCGGGACAAAGAACACTGAAGCTTTCTTT. It specifies CASIKDPWAGTKNTEAFF. The gene calls are TRBV7-8 and TRBJ1-1; possibly TRBD1 for D (6 bases). Germline assignment: CDR1 SGHVS and CDR2 FQNEAQ. Trimming took 7 bases from V and 1 from J, leaving 25 bases between them. The CDR3 loop spans 18 amino acids.

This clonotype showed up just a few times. CDR3 in DNA: TGTGCCAGCAGCTTGTCCGCGGCTAGCTACGAGCAGTACTTC. Translation: CASSLSAASYEQYF. The gene calls are TRBV7-9 and TRBJ2-7, with D unclear. The CDR3 has 14 amino acids. The ends were cut back, 3 bases at V and 3 bases at J, with 12 bases in the middle. Looked up from germline, CDR1 is SEHNR and CDR2 is FQNEAQ (reference sequence).

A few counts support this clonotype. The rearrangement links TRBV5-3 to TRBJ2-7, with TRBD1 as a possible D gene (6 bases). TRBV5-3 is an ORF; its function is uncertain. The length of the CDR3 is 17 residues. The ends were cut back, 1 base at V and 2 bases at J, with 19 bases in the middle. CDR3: CARSLLISRTDPYEQYF. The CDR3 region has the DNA TGTGCCAGAAGCTTGCTTATTTCCCGGACAGACCCCTACGAGCAGTACTTC.

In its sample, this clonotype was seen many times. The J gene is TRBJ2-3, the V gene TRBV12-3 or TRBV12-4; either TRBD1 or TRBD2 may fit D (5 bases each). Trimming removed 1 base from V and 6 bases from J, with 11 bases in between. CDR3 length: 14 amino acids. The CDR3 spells CASSLDPGTDTQYF. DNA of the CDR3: TGTGCCAGCAGTTTAGACCCCGGGACGGATACGCAGTATTTT.

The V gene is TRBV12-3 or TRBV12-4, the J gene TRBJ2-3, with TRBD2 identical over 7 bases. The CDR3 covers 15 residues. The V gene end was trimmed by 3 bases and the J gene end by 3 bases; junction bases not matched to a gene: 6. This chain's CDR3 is CASSFRGSGTDTQYF. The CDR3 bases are TGTGCCAGCAGTTTTCGCGGGAGCGGAACAGATACGCAGTATTTT.

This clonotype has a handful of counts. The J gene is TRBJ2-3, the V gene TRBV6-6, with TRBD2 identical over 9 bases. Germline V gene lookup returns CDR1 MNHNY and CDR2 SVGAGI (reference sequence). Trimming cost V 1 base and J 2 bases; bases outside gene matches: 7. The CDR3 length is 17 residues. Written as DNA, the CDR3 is TGTGCCAGCAGTTACTGGACTAGCGTGTCTTACACAGATACGCAGTATTTT. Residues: CASSYWTSVSYTDTQYF.

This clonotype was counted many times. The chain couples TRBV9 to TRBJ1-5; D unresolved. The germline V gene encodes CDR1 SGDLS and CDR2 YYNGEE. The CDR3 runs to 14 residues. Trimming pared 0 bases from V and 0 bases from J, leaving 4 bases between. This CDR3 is CASSVGGSNQPQHF. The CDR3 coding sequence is TGTGCCAGCAGCGTAGGTGGTAGCAATCAGCCCCAGCATTTT. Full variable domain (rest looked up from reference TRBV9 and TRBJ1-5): DSGVTQTPKHLITATGQRVTLRCSPRSGDLSVYWYQQSLDQGLQFLIQYYNGEERAKGNILERFSAQQFPDLHSELNLSSLELGDSALYFCASSVGGSNQPQHFGDGTRLSIL.

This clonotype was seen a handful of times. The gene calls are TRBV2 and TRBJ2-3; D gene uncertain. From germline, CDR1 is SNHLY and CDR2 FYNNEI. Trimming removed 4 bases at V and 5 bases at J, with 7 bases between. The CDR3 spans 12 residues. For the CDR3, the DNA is TGTGCCAGCAGTGGGGATAGAGATACGCAGTATTTT. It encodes CASSGDRDTQYF.

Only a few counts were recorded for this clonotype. CDR3 in DNA: TGTGCCAGCAGTTTGGGATTCTCAGGCAATCAGCCCCAGCATTTT. This gives the protein CASSLGFSGNQPQHF. The V gene is TRBV12-3 or TRBV12-4, the J gene TRBJ1-5; no clear D. The CDR3 contains 15 residues. V was trimmed by 3 bases and J by 2 bases, leaving 11 bases between them.

CDR3 nucleotide sequence: TGTGCCAGCAGCTCGCGCCCTTCGCCAGATACGCAGTATTTT. This codes for CASSSRPSPDTQYF. This chain uses TRBV7-9 with TRBJ2-3; unclear D gene. The germline gives CDR1 SEHNR, CDR2 FQNEAQ (reference sequence). V lost 4 bases to trimming and J lost 4 bases, with 12 bases between them. The CDR3 consists of 14 residues. The whole variable domain, filled in from reference TRBV7-9 and TRBJ2-3, reads DTGVSQNPRHKITKRGQNVTFRCDPISEHNRLYWYRQTLGQGPEFLTYFQNEAQLEKSRLLSDRFSAERPKGSFSTLEIQRTEQGDSAMYLCASSSRPSPDTQYFGPGTRLTVL.

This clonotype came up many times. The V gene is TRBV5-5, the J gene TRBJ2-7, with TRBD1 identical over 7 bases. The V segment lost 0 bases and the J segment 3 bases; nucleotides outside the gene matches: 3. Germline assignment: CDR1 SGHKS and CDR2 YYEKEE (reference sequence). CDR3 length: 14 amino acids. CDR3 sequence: CASSLGRGHYEQYF. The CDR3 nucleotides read TGTGCCAGCAGCTTGGGAAGGGGGCACTACGAGCAGTACTTC.

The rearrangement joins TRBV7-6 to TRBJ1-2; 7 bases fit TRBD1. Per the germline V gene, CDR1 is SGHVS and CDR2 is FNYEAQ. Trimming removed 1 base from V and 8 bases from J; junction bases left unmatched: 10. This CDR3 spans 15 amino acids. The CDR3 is CASSLGDSGTFGYTF. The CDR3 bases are TGTGCCAGCAGCTTAGGGGACAGCGGAACCTTCGGCTACACCTTC.

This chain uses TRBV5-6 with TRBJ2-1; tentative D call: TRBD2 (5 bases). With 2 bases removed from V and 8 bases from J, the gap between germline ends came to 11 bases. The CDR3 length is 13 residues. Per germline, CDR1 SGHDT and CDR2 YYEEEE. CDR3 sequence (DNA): TGTGCCAGCAGCTTTCCCCGGGGTGATGAGCAGTTCTTC. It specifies CASSFPRGDEQFF.

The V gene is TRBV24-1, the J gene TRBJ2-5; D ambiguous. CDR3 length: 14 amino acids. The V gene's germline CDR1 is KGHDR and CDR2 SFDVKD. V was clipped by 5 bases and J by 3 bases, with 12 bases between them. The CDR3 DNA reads TGTGCCACCAGTGGCCCGAACCTGAAAGAGACCCAGTACTTC. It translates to CATSGPNLKETQYF.

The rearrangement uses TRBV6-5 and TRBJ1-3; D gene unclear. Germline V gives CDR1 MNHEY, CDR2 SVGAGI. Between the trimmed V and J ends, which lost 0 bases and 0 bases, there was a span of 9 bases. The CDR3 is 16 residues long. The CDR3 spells CASSYSKASSGNTIYF. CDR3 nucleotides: TGTGCCAGCAGTTACTCGAAGGCCAGCTCTGGAAACACCATATATTTT.